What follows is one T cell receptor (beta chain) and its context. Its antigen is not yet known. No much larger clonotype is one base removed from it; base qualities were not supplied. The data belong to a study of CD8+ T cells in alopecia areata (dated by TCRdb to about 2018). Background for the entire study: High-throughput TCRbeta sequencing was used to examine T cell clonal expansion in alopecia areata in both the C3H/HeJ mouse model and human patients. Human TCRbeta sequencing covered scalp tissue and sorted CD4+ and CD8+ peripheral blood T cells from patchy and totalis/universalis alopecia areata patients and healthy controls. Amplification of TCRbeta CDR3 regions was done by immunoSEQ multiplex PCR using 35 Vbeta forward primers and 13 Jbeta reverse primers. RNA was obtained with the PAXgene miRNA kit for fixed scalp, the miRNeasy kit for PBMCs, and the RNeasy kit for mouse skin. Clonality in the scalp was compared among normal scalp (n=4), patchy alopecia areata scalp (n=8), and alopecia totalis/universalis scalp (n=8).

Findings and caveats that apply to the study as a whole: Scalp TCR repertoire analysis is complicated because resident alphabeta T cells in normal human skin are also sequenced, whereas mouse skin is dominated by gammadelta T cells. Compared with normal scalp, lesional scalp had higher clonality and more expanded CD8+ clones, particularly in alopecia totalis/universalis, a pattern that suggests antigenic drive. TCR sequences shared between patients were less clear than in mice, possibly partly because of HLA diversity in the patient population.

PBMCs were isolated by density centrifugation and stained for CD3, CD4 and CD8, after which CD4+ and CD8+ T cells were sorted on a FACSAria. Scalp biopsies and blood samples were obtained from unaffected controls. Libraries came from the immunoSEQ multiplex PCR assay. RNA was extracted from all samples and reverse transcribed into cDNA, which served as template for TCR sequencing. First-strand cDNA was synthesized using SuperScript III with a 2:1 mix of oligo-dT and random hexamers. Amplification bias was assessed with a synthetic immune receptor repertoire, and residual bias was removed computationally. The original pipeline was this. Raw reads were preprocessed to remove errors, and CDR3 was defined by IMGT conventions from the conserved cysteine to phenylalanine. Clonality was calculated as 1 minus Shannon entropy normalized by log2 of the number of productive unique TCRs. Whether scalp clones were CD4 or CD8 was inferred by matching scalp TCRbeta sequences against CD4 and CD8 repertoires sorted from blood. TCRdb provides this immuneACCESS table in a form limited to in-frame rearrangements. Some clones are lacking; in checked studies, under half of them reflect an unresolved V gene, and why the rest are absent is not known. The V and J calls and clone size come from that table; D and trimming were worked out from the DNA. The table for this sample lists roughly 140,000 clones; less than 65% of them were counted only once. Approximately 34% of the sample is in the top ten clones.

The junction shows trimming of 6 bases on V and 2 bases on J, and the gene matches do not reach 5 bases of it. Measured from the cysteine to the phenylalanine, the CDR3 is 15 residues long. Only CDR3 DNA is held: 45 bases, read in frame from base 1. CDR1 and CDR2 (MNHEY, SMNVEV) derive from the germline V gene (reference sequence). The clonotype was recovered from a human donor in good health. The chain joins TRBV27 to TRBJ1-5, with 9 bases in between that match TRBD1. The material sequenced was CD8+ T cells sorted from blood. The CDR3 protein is CASSAQGAGNQPQHF. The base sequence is TGTGCCAGCAGCGCACAGGGGGCCGGCAATCAGCCCCAGCATTTT.